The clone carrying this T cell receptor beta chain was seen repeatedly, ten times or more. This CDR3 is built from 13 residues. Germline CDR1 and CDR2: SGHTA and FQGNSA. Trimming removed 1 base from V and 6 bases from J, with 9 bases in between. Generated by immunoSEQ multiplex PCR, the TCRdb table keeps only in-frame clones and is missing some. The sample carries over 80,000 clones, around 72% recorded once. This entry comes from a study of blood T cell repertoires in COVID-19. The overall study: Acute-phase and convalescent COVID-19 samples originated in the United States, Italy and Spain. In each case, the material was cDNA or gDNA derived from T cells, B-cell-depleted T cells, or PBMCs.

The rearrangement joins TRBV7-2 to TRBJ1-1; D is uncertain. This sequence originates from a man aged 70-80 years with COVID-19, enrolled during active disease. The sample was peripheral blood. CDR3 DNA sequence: TGTGCCAGCAGCTTAGTTCTCGAGGCTGAAGCTTTCTTT. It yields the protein CASSLVLEAEAFF.